This T cell receptor beta chain stems from a study of radiotherapy plus CTLA-4 blockade in lung cancer. Looking at the study overall: Objective responses arose in around a sixth of patients, and approximately 31% experienced disease control. Regarding the study as a whole: In blood, tumor-derived TCR clones expanded after radiotherapy plus ipilimumab. How blood T cell clones changed early, along with interferon-beta, reportedly forecast response best.

This clone appeared once. Its antigen remains unknown. TCRdb keeps only in-frame clones here, not all; method: immunoSEQ multiplex PCR. The repertoire holds about 59,000 clones, with around 74% as singletons. In chemo-refractory metastatic non-small-cell lung cancer, patients got ipilimumab CTLA-4 blockade together with focal radiation. The CDR3 runs to 16 residues. The V end lost 1 base, the J end lost 1 base, and 11 bases lay between the germline ends. Germline assignment: CDR1 SGHNT and CDR2 YYREEE (reference sequence). Sequencing was performed on peripheral blood, taken from a patient treated with radiotherapy plus ipilimumab. The clonotype was recovered from a human donor with non-small cell lung cancer whose response to radiotherapy plus ipilimumab could not be evaluated. This sequence joins TRBV5-4 and TRBJ2-2; D perhaps matches TRBD2 (6 bases). The CDR3 is CASSLRAGLNTGELFF. In nucleotides, the CDR3 is TGTGCCAGCAGCTTGAGGGCGGGGCTGAACACCGGGGAGCTGTTTTTT.